Ten or more counts support the clone carrying this TCR beta chain. A junction end diverges from the germline sequence, so it may reflect a read error. TCR beta libraries were prepared from cDNA with unique molecular identifiers. One entry per CDR3 protein results from TCRdb running MiXCR on the PCR reads. The table records 350,000 to 500,000 distinct CDR3 sequences, approximately 39% of them present only once. This sample was taken from a study of post-analysis software for immune sequencing data. The receptor was isolated from a girl aged 2 to 9 with multiple sclerosis. Sequencing was carried out using blood.

CDR3 region: CSVERLAGGYSEQFF. The CDR3 region has the DNA TGCAGCGTTGAGCGACTAGCGGGAGGGTACAGTGAGCAGTTCTTC. The V gene is TRBV29-1, the J gene TRBJ2-1, with 14 bases aligning to TRBD2. The length of the CDR3 is 15 residues. Germline CDR1 is SQVTM and CDR2 is ANQGSEA.